Listed below are T cell receptor beta chains from one sample, sequenced in a study of CD8 T cells in Susac syndrome. TCRdb re-called the immunoSEQ multiplex PCR reads with MiXCR, one entry per CDR3 protein. The sample yields about 210,000 distinct CDR3 sequences, about 95% seen once. Sequencing was done on a sample of CD4+ T cells from PBMCs. The origin of the receptors is a human donor with multiple sclerosis. The CDR3 runs from the conserved cysteine through the conserved F or W. The D gene is left open where the match is weak.

V: TRBV20-1; J: TRBJ2-7; D: TRBD2; DNA: TGCAGTGCTAGTAAACTAGCGGGAGTTTACGAGCAGTACTTC; CDR3: CSASKLAGVYEQYF
V: TRBV29-1; J: TRBJ2-1; D: -; DNA: TGCAGCGCCTCAGGTCCCCCCTACCACAATGAGCAGTTCTTC; CDR3: CSASGPPYHNEQFF
V: TRBV30; J: TRBJ2-7; D: -; DNA: TGTGCCTGGAGTGTTCGGGACGAGCAGTACTTC; CDR3: CAWSVRDEQYF
V: TRBV5-1; J: TRBJ2-7; D: -; DNA: TGCGCCAGCAGCTCCCACTCGACGGGCGAGCAGTACTTC; CDR3: CASSSHSTGEQYF
V: TRBV25-1; J: TRBJ2-7; D: TRBD1; DNA: TGTGCCAGCAGTGAGGCCCTGGACAGGGTATTCGACGAGCAGTACTTC; CDR3: CASSEALDRVFDEQYF
V: TRBV4-1; J: TRBJ2-1; D: -; DNA: TGCGCCAGCAGCCAAGTAGCGGCCCCCTACAATGAGCAGTTCTTC; CDR3: CASSQVAAPYNEQFF
V: TRBV18; J: TRBJ1-5; D: -; DNA: TGTGCCAGCTCGCCAACTAATCAGCCCCAGCATTTT; CDR3: CASSPTNQPQHF
V: TRBV28; J: TRBJ2-5; D: TRBD1; DNA: TGTGCCACCAAGTTTGGGACAGGACCCCAAGAGACCCAGTACTTC; CDR3: CATKFGTGPQETQYF
V: TRBV30; J: TRBJ1-5; D: -; DNA: TGTGCCTGGAGCGATCGGACAGTGGGATACAATCAGCCCCAGCATTTT; CDR3: CAWSDRTVGYNQPQHF
V: TRBV14; J: TRBJ1-1; D: TRBD1; DNA: TGTGCCAGCAGCCAAAGGACAGGGGGCGCTGACCCTGAAGCTTTCTTT; CDR3: CASSQRTGGADPEAFF